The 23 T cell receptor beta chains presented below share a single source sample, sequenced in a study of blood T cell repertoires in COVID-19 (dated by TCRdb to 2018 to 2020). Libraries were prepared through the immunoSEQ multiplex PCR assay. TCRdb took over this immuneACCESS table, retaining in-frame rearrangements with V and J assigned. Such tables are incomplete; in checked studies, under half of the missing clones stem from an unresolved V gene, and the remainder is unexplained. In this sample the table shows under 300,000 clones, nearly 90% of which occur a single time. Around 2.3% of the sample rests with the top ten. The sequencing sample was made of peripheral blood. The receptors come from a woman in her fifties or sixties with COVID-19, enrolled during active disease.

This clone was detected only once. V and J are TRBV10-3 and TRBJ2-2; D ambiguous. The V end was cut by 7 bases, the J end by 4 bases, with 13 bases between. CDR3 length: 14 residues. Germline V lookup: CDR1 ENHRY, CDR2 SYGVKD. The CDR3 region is CAIKLQSPTGELFF. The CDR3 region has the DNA TGTGCCATCAAGCTACAGAGCCCCACCGGGGAGCTGTTTTTT.

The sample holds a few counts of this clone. CDR3 sequence (DNA): TGTGCCAGCTCACCAGAACCGGGAGCCCAGCGAGGCTACACCTTC. It specifies CASSPEPGAQRGYTF. V gene TRBV18 combines with J gene TRBJ1-2; the D is unclear. The length of the CDR3 is 15 residues. The germline CDR1 and CDR2 sequences are KGHSH and LQKENI. V lost 2 bases and J 8 bases, leaving 18 bases between the germline ends.

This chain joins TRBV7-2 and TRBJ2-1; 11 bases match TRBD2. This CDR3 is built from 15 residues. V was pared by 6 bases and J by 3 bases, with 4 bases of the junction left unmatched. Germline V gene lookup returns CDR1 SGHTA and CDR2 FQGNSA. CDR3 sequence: CASSSSGGNYNEQFF. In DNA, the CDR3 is TGTGCCAGCAGTTCTAGCGGGGGGAACTACAATGAGCAGTTCTTC.

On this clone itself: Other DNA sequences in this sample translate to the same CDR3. The CDR3 sequence: CASKGQGAWGYTF. CDR3 in DNA: TGTGCCAGTAAGGGACAGGGGGCGTGGGGCTACACCTTC. This chain connects TRBV19 to TRBJ1-2, with 12 bases identical to TRBD1. CDR1 is LNHDA and CDR2 is SQIVND in the germline V gene (reference sequence). The CDR3 loop spans 13 amino acids. V lost 7 bases, J lost 8 bases, and 5 bases stayed unmatched.

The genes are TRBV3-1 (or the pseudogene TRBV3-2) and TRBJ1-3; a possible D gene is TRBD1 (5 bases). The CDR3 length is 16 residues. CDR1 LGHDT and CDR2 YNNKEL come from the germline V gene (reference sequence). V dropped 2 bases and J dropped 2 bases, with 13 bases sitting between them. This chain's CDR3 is CASSQPSGGTGNTIYF. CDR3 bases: TGTGCCAGCAGCCAACCTTCGGGGGGTACTGGAAACACCATATATTTT.

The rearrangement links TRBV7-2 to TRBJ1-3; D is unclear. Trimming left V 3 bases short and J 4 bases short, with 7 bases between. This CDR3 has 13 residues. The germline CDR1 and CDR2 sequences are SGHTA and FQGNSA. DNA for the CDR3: TGTGCCAGCAGCTTGGGCAGGGGAAACACCATATATTTT. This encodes CASSLGRGNTIYF.

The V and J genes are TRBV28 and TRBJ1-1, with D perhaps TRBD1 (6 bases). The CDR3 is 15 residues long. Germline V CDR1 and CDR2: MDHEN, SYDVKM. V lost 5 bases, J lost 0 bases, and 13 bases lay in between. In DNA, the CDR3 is TGTGCCAGCAGTCTAATCAGGACAGTGAACACTGAAGCTTTCTTT. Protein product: CASSLIRTVNTEAFF. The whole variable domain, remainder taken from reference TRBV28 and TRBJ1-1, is DVKVTQSSRYLVKRTGEKVFLECVQDMDHENMFWYRQDPGLGLRLIYFSYDVKMKEKGDIPEGYSVSREKKERFSLILESASTNQTSMYLCASSLIRTVNTEAFFGQGTRLTVV.

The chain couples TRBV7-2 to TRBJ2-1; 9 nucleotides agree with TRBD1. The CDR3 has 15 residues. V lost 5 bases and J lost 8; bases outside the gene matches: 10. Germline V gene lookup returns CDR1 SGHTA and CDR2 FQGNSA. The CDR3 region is CASSRDRDSFDEQFF. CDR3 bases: TGTGCCAGCAGCCGGGACAGGGATAGTTTCGATGAGCAGTTCTTC.

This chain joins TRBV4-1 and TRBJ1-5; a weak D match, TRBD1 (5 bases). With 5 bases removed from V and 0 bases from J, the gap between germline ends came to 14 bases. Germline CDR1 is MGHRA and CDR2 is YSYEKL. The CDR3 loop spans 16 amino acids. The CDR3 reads CASSVDTLYSNQPQHF. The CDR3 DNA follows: TGCGCCAGCAGCGTGGACACCCTTTATAGCAATCAGCCCCAGCATTTT.

DNA for the CDR3: TGTGCCAGCAGCCTCGAAGGGGAAATCAACTATGGCTACACCTTC. This gives the protein CASSLEGEINYGYTF. The gene calls are TRBV9 and TRBJ1-2, with TRBD1 as a possible D gene (5 bases). This CDR3 is built from 15 residues. Germline CDR1 SGDLS, CDR2 YYNGEE. The germline V and J ends were trimmed by 4 bases and 2 bases, with 15 bases remaining between them.

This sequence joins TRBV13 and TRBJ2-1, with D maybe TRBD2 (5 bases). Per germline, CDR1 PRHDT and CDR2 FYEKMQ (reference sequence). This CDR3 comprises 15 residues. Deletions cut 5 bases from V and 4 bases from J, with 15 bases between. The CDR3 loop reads CASSRPSRSYNEQFF. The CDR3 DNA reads TGTGCCAGCAGCCGGCCTAGCAGATCGTACAATGAGCAGTTCTTC.

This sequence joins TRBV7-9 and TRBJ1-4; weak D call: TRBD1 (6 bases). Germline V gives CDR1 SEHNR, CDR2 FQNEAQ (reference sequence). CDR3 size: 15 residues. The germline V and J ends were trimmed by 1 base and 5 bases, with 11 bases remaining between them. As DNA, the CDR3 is TGTGCCAGCAGCTTAGGTGGACAGATAAATGAAAAACTGTTTTTT. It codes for CASSLGGQINEKLFF.

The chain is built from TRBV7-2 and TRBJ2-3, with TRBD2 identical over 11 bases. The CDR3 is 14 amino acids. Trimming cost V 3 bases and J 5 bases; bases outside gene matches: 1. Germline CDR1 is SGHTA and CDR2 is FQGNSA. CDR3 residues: CASSFLAGGDTQYF. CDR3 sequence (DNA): TGTGCCAGCAGCTTCCTAGCGGGGGGAGATACGCAGTATTTT.

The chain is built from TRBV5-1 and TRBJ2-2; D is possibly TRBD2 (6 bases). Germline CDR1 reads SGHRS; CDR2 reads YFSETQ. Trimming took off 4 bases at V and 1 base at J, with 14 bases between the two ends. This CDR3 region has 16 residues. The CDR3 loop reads CASSPRGSGNTGELFF. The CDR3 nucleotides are TGCGCCAGCAGCCCCCGGGGTAGCGGGAACACCGGGGAGCTGTTTTTT.

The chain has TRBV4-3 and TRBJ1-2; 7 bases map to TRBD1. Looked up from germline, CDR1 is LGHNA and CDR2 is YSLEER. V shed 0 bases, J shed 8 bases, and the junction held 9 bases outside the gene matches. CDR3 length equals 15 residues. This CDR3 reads CASSQDVGAGGGYTF. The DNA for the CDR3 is TGCGCCAGCAGCCAAGATGTAGGGGCAGGGGGAGGCTACACCTTC.

The CDR3 DNA sequence: TGTGCCAGCAGCTTACACAGTCAAGAGACCCAGTACTTC. As protein: CASSLHSQETQYF. The chain employs TRBV11-3 and TRBJ2-5, with D unclear. Germline V gene lookup returns CDR1 SGHNT and CDR2 YENEEA. The CDR3 has 13 amino acids. The V end was cut by 2 bases, the J end by 2 bases, with 6 bases between.

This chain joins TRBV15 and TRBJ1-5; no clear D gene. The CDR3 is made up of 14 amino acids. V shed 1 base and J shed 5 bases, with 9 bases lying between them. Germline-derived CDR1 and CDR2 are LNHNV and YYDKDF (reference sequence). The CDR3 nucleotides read TGTGCCACCAGCAGAGGAGCGGGATATCAGCCCCAGCATTTT. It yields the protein CATSRGAGYQPQHF. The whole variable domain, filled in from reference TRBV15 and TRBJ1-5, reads DAMVIQNPRYQVTQFGKPVTLSCSQTLNHNVMYWYQQKSSQAPKLLFHYYDKDFNNEADTPDNFQSRRPNTSFCFLDIRSPGLGDTAMYLCATSRGAGYQPQHFGDGTRLSIL.

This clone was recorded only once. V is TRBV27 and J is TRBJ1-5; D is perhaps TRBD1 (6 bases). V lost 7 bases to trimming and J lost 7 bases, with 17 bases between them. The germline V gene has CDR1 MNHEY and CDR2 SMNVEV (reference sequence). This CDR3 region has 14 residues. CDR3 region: CASKQQGVGQPQHF. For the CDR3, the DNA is TGTGCCAGCAAACAACAGGGAGTTGGGCAGCCCCAGCATTTT.

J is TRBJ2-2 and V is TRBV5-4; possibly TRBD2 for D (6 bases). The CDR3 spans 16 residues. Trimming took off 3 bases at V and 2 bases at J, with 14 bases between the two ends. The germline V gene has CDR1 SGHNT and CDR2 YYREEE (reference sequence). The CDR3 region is CASSWLTRTNTGELFF. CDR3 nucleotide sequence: TGTGCCAGCAGCTGGCTGACTAGAACAAACACCGGGGAGCTGTTTTTT. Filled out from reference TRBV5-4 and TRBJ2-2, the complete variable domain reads ETGVTQSPTHLIKTRGQQVTLRCSSQSGHNTVSWYQQALGQGPQFIFQYYREEENGRGNFPPRFSGLQFPNYSSELNVNALELDDSALYLCASSWLTRTNTGELFFGEGSRLTVL.

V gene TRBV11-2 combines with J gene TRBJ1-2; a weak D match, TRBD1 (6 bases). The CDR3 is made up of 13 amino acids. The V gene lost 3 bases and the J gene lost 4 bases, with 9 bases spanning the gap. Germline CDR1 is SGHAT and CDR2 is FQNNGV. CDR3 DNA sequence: TGTGCCAGCAGCTTCGGGACATTCTATGGCTACACCTTC. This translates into CASSFGTFYGYTF.

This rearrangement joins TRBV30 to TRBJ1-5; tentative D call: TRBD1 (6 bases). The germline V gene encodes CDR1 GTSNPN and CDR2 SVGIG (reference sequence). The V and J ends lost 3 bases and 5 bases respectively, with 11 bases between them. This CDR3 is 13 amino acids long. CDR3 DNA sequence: TGTGCCTGGAGCTACAGGGTAGATCAGCCCCAGCATTTT. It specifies CAWSYRVDQPQHF.

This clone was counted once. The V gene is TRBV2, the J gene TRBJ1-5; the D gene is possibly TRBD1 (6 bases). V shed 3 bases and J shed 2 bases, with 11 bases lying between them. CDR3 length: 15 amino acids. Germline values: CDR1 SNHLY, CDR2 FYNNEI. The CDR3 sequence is CASSESEGGNQPQHF. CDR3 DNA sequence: TGTGCCAGCAGTGAGAGTGAGGGGGGCAATCAGCCCCAGCATTTT.

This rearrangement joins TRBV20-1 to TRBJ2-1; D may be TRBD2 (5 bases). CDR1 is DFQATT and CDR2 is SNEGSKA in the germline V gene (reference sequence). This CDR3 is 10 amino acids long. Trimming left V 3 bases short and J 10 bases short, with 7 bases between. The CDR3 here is CSASKREQFF. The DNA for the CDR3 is TGCAGTGCTAGTAAGCGGGAGCAGTTCTTC.